The T cell receptor beta chain described here comes from a study of T cell responses to AZD1222 COVID-19 vaccine. Study information: Both about-4-week and about-12-week second-dose recipients were combined.

Trimming removed 4 bases from V and 4 bases from J, with 19 bases in between. The germline V gene encodes CDR1 SGHAT and CDR2 FQNNGV. The CDR3 has 16 residues. The table came from immunoSEQ multiplex PCR; TCRdb's copy has only in-frame clones and leaves some out. The sample carries some 150,000 clones, roughly 92% recorded once. Findings and caveats of the study: Two doses of AZD1222 preceded a rise in Spike-specific TCR breadth and depth. Among the donors, most were white British and more were female, and clonal diversity was possibly underestimated. Targets within unmutated variant regions were reportedly found for nearly half of spike-specific TCRs.

Turning to this clone: Its antigen is unidentified.

The origin of this receptor is an adult in good health. Source: peripheral blood, taken on day 0 of AZD1222 vaccination. The chain employs TRBV11-2 and TRBJ2-5; possible D gene TRBD2, 6 bases. The CDR3 DNA follows: TGTGCCAGCAGCTCCTTTGACGGAGGGATCCGAGAGACCCAGTACTTC. Protein: CASSSFDGGIRETQYF.